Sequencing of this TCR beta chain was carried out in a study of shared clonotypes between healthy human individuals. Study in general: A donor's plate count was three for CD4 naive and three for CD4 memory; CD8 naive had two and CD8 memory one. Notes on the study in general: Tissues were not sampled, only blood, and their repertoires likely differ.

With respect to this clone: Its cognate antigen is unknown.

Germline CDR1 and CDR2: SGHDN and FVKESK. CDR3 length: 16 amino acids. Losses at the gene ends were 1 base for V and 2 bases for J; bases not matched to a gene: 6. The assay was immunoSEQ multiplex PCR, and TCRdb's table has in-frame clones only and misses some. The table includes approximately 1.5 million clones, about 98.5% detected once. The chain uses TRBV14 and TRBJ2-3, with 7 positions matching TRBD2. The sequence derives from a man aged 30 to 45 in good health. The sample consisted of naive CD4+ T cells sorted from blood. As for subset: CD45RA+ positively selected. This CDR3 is CASSQVSGIPTDTQYF. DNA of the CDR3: TGTGCCAGCAGCCAAGTGAGCGGGATCCCCACAGATACGCAGTATTTT.